This T cell receptor beta chain emerged from a study of cytomegalovirus exposure and HLA in healthy donors. Unrecorded immune exposures were likely, despite nominal health at sampling. Overall study results and limits: In a later analysis, the majority of CMV-associated beta chains seemingly showed HLA restriction. The classifier was said to identify cytomegalovirus status with high specificity and sensitivity. For TCR beta chains, V- and J-gene trimming was later linked to a missense DCLRE1C variant.

To note about this clone: Its specificity is not known.

Trimming removed 0 bases at V and 2 bases at J, with 10 bases between. Germline V gene data show CDR1 as SGHRS and CDR2 as YFSETQ. The CDR3 length is 15 residues. Primers included in the PCR were 60 Vbeta and 13 Jbeta primers. Clones were sequenced by immunoSEQ multiplex PCR, and TCRdb holds only the in-frame ones, with some missing. The table shows 62,000 or so clones, with roughly 83% occurring only once. The source material was PBMCs. The chain links TRBV5-1 to TRBJ2-3, with a weak D call TRBD2 (6 bases). This clonotype was obtained from a man aged 30-40 years in good health and CMV-seronegative. The CDR3 DNA reads TGCGCCAGCAGCTTGGGGGGGGTCATCACAGATACGCAGTATTTT. Translating it yields CASSLGGVITDTQYF.